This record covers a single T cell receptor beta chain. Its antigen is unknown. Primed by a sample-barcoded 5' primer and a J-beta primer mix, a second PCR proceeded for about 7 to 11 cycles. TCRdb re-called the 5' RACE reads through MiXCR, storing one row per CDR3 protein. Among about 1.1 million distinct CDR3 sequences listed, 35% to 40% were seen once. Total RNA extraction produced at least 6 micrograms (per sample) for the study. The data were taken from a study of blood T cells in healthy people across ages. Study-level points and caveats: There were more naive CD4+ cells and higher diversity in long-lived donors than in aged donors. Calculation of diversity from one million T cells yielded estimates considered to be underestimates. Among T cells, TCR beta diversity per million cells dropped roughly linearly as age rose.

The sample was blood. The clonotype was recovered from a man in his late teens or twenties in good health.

As DNA, the CDR3 is TGTGCCAGCAGCTTAGGAGCTCCGGGACAGGTATACAATGAGCAGTACTTC. This codes for CASSLGAPGQVYNEQYF. The genes are TRBV7-8 and TRBJ2-1; 8 nucleotides line up with TRBD1. TRBJ2-7 matches the DNA end more closely, so the J call is doubtful. CDR3 length equals 17 residues. Germline CDR1 reads SGHVS; CDR2 reads FQNEAQ.